The sequence of this T cell receptor (beta chain) was determined in a study of blood T cell repertoires in COVID-19. Study as a whole: T cells, B-cell-depleted T cells, or PBMCs provided the cDNA or gDNA that served as material.

Authors' processing steps: Cell counts per sample came from amplifying reference gene primers. Sequenced by immunoSEQ multiplex PCR; TCRdb stores in-frame clones only, minus some. Clone size and the V and J calls come from that table; the DNA yielded D and trimming. The profile shows 140,000 to 150,000 clones, 65% to 85% of them singletons. Cohorts were determined from participant-reported clinical history. With 5 bases removed from V and 12 bases from J, the gap between germline ends came to 11 bases. The CDR3 runs to 11 residues. The germline V gene encodes CDR1 MGHDK and CDR2 SYGVNS. The TCR originated in a woman aged 45 to 65 who had been exposed to COVID-19. The rearrangement uses TRBV25-1 and TRBJ2-1, with TRBD1 as a possible D gene (6 bases). Sequencing was carried out using PBMCs or T cells enriched from blood (not recorded which). DNA for the CDR3: TGTGCCAGCAGTCCAGGGGCGAGGCAGTTCTTC. It specifies CASSPGARQFF. Looking up the rest from reference TRBV25-1 and TRBJ2-1 gives the full variable domain: EADIYQTPRYLVIGTGKKITLECSQTMGHDKMYWYQQDPGMELHLIHYSYGVNSTEKGDLSSESTVSRIRTEHFPLTLESARPSHTSQYLCASSPGARQFFGPGTRLTVL.